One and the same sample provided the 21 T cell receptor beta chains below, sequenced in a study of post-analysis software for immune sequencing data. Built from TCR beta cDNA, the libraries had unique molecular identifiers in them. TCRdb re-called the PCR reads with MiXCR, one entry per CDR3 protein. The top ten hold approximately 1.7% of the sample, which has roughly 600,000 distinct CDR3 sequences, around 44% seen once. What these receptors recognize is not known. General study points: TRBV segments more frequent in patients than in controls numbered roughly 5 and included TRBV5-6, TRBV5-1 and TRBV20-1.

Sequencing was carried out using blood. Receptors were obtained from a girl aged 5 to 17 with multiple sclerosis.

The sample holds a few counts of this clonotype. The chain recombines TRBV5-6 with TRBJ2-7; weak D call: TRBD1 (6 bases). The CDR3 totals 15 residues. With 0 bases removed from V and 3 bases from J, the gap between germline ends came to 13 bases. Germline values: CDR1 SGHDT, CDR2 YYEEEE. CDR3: CASSLGGRGDYEQYF. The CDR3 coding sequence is TGTGCCAGCAGCTTGGGGGGCAGGGGCGACTACGAGCAGTACTTC.

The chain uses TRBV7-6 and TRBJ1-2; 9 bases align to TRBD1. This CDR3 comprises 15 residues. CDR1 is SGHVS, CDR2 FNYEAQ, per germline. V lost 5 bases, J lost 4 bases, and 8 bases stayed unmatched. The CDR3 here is CASSQLSTGGYGYTF. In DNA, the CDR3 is TGTGCCAGCAGCCAATTGTCGACAGGGGGCTATGGCTACACCTTC.

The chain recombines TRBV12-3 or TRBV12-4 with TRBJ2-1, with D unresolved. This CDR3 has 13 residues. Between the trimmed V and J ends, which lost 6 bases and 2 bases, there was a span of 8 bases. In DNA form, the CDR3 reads TGTGCCAGCAGACAGATTCCCTACAATGAGCAGTTCTTC. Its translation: CASRQIPYNEQFF.

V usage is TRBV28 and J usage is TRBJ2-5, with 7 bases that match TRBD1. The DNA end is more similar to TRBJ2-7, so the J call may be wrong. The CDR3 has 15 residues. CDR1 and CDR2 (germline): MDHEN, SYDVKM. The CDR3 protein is CASTALRDSAYEQYF. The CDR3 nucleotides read TGTGCCAGCACCGCCCTCCGGGACAGTGCCTACGAGCAGTACTTC.

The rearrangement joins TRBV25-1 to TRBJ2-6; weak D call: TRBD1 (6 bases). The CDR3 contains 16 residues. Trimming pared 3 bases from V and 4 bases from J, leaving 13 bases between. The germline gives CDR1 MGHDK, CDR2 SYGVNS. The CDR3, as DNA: TGTGCCAGCAGTGAGACAGGATGGTTCGGGGCCAACGTCCTGACTTTC. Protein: CASSETGWFGANVLTF.

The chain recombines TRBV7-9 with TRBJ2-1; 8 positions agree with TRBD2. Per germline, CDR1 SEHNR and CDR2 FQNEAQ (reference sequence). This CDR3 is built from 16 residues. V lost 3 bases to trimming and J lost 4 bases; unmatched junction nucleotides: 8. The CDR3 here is CASSLYGRGVYNEQFF. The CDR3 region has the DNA TGTGCCAGCAGCTTGTACGGGAGGGGCGTATACAATGAGCAGTTCTTC.

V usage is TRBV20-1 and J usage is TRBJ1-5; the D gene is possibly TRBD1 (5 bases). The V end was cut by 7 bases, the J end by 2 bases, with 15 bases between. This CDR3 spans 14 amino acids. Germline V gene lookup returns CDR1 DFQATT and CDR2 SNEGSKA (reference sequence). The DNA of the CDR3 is TGCAGTGTAAGGGGCGACACCCGCAATCAGCCCCAGCATTTT. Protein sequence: CSVRGDTRNQPQHF.

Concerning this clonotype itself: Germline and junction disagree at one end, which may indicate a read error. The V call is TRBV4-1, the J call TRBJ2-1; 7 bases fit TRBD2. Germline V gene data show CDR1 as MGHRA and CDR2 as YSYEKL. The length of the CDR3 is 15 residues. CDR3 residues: CACSQGRELEDEQFF. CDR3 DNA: TGCGCCTGCAGCCAAGGGAGGGAACTGGAGGATGAGCAGTTCTTC.

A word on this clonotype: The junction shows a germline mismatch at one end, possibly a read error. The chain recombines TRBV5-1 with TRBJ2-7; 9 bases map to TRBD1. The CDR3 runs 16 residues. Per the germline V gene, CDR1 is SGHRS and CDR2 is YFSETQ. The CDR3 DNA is TGCGCCAACAGCTTCCGGGGACAGGGCAGCTCCTACGAGCAGTACTTC. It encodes CANSFRGQGSSYEQYF.

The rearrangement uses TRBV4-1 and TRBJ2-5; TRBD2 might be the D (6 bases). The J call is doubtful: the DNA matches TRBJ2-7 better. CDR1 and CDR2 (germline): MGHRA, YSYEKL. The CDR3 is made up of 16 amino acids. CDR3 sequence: CASSQVRDSRTNEQYF. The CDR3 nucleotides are TGCGCCAGCAGCCAAGTCCGGGACTCAAGGACCAACGAGCAGTACTTC.

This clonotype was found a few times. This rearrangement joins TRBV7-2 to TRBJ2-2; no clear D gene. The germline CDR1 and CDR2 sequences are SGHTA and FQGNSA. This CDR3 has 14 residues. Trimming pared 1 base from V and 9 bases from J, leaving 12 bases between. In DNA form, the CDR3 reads TGTGCCAGCAGCTTAGGGGTTCGGGCTTGGGAGCTGTTTTTT. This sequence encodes CASSLGVRAWELFF.

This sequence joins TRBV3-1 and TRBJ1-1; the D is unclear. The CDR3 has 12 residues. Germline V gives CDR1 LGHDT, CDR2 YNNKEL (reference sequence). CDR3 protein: CACSEVAGRAFF. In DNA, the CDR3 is TGTGCTTGTTCTGAAGTCGCCGGGAGGGCTTTCTTT.

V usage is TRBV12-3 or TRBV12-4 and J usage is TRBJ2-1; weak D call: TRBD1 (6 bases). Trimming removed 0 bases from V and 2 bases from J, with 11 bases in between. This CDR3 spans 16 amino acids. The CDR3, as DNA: TGTGCCAGCAGTTTAGCGACCGGGACACCCTACAATGAGCAGTTCTTC. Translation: CASSLATGTPYNEQFF.

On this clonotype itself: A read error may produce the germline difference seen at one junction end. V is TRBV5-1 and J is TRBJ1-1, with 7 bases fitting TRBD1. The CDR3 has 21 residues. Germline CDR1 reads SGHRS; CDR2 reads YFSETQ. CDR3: CAGSFFPGQPTTGLKDTEAFF. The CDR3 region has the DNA TGCGCCGGCAGCTTCTTCCCGGGACAGCCTACAACGGGGCTTAAGGACACTGAAGCTTTCTTT.

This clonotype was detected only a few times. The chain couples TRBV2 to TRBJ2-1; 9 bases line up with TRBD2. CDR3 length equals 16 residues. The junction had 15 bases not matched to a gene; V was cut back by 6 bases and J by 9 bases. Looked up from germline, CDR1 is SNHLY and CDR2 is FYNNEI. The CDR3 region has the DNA TGTGCCAGCAGCCGGGGGCGGGAGGGCCACGTAGGTGAGCAGTTCTTC. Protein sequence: CASSRGREGHVGEQFF.

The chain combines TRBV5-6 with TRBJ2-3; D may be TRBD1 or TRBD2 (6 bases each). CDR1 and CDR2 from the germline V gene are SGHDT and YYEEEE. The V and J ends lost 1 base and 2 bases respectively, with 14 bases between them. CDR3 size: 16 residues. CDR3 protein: CASSLRGDIHTDTQYF. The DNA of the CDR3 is TGTGCCAGCAGCTTGAGGGGGGACATCCACACAGATACGCAGTATTTT.

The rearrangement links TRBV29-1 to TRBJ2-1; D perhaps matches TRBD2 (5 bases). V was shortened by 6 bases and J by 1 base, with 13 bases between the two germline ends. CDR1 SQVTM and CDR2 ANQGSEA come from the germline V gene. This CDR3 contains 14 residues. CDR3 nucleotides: TGCAGCGTCGAGGCGGGTAGGTCCTACAATGAGCAGTTCTTC. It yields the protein CSVEAGRSYNEQFF.

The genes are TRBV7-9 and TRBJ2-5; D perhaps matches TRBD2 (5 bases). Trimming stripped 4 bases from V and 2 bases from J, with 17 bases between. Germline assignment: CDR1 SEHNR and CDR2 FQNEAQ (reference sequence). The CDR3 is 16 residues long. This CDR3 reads CASSSIRRIAQETQYF. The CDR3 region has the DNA TGTGCCAGCAGCTCCATTAGGAGGATTGCACAAGAGACCCAGTACTTC.

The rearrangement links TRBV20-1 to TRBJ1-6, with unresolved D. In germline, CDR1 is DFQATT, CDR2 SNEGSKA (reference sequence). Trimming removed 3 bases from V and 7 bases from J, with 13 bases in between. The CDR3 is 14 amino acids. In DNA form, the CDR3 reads TGCAGTGCTAGCGAAGGCTCTGGGAATTCACCCCTCCACTTT. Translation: CSASEGSGNSPLHF.

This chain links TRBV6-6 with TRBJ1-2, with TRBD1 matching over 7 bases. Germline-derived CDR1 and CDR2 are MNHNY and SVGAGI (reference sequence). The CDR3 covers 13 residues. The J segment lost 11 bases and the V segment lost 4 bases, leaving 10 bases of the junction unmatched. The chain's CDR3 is CASSSTGTESYTF. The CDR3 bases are TGTGCCAGCAGTTCAACCGGGACAGAGAGTTACACCTTC.

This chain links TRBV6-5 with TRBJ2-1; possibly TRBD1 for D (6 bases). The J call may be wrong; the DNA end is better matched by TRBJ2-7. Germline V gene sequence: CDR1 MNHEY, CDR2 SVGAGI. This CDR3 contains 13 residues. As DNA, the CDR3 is TGTGCCAGCAGCCAGGTTGGGGGCCGGGAGCAGTACTTC. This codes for CASSQVGGREQYF.